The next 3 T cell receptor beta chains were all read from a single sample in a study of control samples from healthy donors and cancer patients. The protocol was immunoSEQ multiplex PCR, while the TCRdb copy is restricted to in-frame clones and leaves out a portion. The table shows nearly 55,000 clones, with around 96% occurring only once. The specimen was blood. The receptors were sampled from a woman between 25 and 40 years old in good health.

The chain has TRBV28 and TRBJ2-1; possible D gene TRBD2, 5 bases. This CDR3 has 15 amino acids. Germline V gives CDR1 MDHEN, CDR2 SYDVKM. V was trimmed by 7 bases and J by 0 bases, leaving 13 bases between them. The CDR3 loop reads CASISSGSSYNEQFF. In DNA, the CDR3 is TGTGCCAGCATCTCGAGCGGAAGCTCCTACAATGAGCAGTTCTTC.

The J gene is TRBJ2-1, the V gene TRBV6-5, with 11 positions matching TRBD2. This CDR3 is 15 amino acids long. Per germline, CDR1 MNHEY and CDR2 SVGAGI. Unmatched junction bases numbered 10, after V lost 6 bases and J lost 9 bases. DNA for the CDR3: TGTGCCAGCAGGCGAACTAGCGGGAGCTTTAGTGAGCAGTTCTTC. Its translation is CASRRTSGSFSEQFF.

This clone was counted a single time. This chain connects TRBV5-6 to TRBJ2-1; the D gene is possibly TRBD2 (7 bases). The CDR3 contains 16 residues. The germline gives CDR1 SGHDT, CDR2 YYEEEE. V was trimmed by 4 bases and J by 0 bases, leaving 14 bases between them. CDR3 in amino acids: CASSPERGGSYNEQFF. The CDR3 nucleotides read TGTGCCAGCAGCCCGGAAAGGGGGGGCTCCTACAATGAGCAGTTCTTC. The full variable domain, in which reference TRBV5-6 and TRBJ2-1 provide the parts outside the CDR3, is DAGVTQSPTHLIKTRGQQVTLRCSPKSGHDTVSWYQQALGQGPQFIFQYYEEEERQRGNFPDRFSGHQFPNYSSELNVNALLLGDSALYLCASSPERGGSYNEQFFGPGTRLTVL.